This is a list of T cell receptor beta chains from one sample in a study of T-cell memory formation after mild COVID-19. TCRdb processed the 5' RACE reads anew with MiXCR; each CDR3 protein has one entry. The sample has 75,000 to 90,000 distinct CDR3 sequences, about 15% seen once. Sequencing input: PBMCs or a T cell subset sorted from them (not recorded which). The receptors were sampled from an adult woman who had mild COVID-19 (a few samples of this study predate the infection). Cell type and time point are not known. Both conserved end residues are part of each CDR3. Each record gives: D gene, CDR3 length, J gene, V gene, clone size, CDR3 DNA, CDR3 protein. A D gene is named only where the DNA matches it firmly. A row's size may be missing; if present it is once, few, many or a size class.

D: -
length: 15
J: TRBJ2-5
V: TRBV5-1
size: many
DNA: TGCGCCAGCAGCTTGGCAGGAGCGGCACAAGAGACCCAGTACTTC
CDR3: CASSLAGAAQETQYF

D: TRBD1
length: 15
J: TRBJ2-2
V: TRBV6-2/TRBV6-3
size: -
DNA: TGTGCCAGCAGTTACTCCGGGACAGGCTTCGGGGAGCTGTTTTTT
CDR3: CASSYSGTGFGELFF

D: TRBD2
length: 16
J: TRBJ2-5
V: TRBV6-6
size: -
DNA: TGTGCCAGCAGTTACTGGGAGCGGGAGGGCCTAGAGACCCAGTACTTC
CDR3: CASSYWEREGLETQYF

D: -
length: 12
J: TRBJ2-7
V: TRBV7-2
size: many
DNA: TGTGCCAGCAGCTCGGTCCTATACGAGCAGTACTTC
CDR3: CASSSVLYEQYF

D: -
length: 16
J: TRBJ2-1
V: TRBV24-1
size: -
DNA: TGTGCCACCAGTGATCACAGAAAGGGGGCCTACAATGAGCAGTTCTTC
CDR3: CATSDHRKGAYNEQFF

D: -
length: 16
J: TRBJ2-1
V: TRBV6-6
size: few
DNA: TGTGCCAGCAGTTTCATGGTCGCGGACACCGCTCATGAGCAGTTCTTC
CDR3: CASSFMVADTAHEQFF

D: TRBD1
length: 14
J: TRBJ2-2
V: TRBV29-1
size: -
DNA: TGCAGCGTTGAACTGGACAGGGACGGCGGGGAGCTGTTTTTT
CDR3: CSVELDRDGGELFF

D: TRBD2
length: 17
J: TRBJ2-2
V: TRBV9
size: few
DNA: TGTGCCAGCAGCGTAGAACTAGCGGGAGGTAGCACCGGGGAGCTGTTTTTT
CDR3: CASSVELAGGSTGELFF

D: TRBD2
length: 16
J: TRBJ2-1
V: TRBV20-1
size: few
DNA: TGCAGTGCTAGGGGACTCCTAGCGGGGGGGCAGGTTGAGCAGTTCTTC
CDR3: CSARGLLAGGQVEQFF

D: -
length: 15
J: TRBJ2-1
V: TRBV18
size: many
DNA: TGTGCCAGCTCACCCCGGGACGTTCCCCTCAATGAGCAGTTCTTC
CDR3: CASSPRDVPLNEQFF

D: -
length: 12
J: TRBJ2-1
V: TRBV9
size: -
DNA: TGTGCCAGCAGCTCCCCCCCGGGGGTGGAGTTCTTC
CDR3: CASSSPPGVEFF

D: TRBD1
length: 14
J: TRBJ2-5
V: TRBV7-3
size: -
DNA: TGTGCCAGCAGCCCCACAGGGGGCGAAGAGACCCAGTACTTC
CDR3: CASSPTGGEETQYF

D: TRBD1
length: 16
J: TRBJ1-4
V: TRBV5-1
size: -
DNA: TGCGCCAGCAGCCCCGCCGGACAGGGAACTAATGAAAAACTGTTTTTT
CDR3: CASSPAGQGTNEKLFF

D: -
length: 15
J: TRBJ1-2
V: TRBV7-9
size: -
DNA: TGTGCCAGCAGCTTAGCGCTGGAGGGCCGCTATGGCTACACCTTC
CDR3: CASSLALEGRYGYTF

D: TRBD1
length: 14
J: TRBJ1-1
V: TRBV5-1
size: -
DNA: TGCGCCAGCAGCACAGGGGACAGTCCCACTGAAGCTTTCTTT
CDR3: CASSTGDSPTEAFF

D: TRBD2
length: 15
J: TRBJ2-1
V: TRBV7-6
size: few
DNA: TGTGCCAGCAGCTTAGGACTAGCGGACTACAATGAGCAGTTCTTC
CDR3: CASSLGLADYNEQFF

D: TRBD1
length: 18
J: TRBJ1-6
V: TRBV10-3
size: -
DNA: TGTGCCATCAGTCAGTCAGGGGGAGACCACTCCTATAATTCACCCCTCCACTTT
CDR3: CAISQSGGDHSYNSPLHF

D: -
length: 15
J: TRBJ2-7
V: TRBV20-1
size: -
DNA: TGCAGTGCTAGAGATGGCAGTAGCCGCTTCAACGAGCAGTACTTC
CDR3: CSARDGSSRFNEQYF

D: TRBD2
length: 16
J: TRBJ2-1
V: TRBV28
size: few
DNA: TGTGCCAGCAATGGGGGTTATCTAGCGGTAAACAATGAGCAGTTCTTC
CDR3: CASNGGYLAVNNEQFF

D: -
length: 15
J: TRBJ2-5
V: TRBV7-8
size: many
DNA: TGTGCCAGCAGGATGCTAGTGGAAGCCCCAGAGACCCAGTACTTC
CDR3: CASRMLVEAPETQYF

D: -
length: 11
J: TRBJ2-7
V: TRBV7-6
size: few
DNA: TGTGCCAGCAGCAACTCCTACGAGCAGTACTTC
CDR3: CASSNSYEQYF

D: TRBD2
length: 15
J: TRBJ2-7
V: TRBV5-1
size: -
DNA: TGCGCCAGCAGCTTGTCCCTAGCGGGGGTGTCAGAGCAGTACTTC
CDR3: CASSLSLAGVSEQYF

D: TRBD2
length: 15
J: TRBJ2-7
V: TRBV7-6
size: -
DNA: TGTGCCAGCAGCGCCCGACTAGCGGGGGTCTACGAGCAGTACTTC
CDR3: CASSARLAGVYEQYF